These 8 T cell receptor beta chains came from one sample sequenced in a study of cytomegalovirus exposure and HLA in healthy donors. Primers: 60 Vbeta forward and 13 Jbeta reverse. Here immunoSEQ multiplex PCR was the method, and the copy in TCRdb shows in-frame clones only, minus some. The table includes more than 140,000 clones, over 75% detected once. Specimen: PBMCs. These receptors were obtained from a man aged 25-45 years in good health and CMV-seropositive.

This chain connects TRBV6-5 to TRBJ2-2, with 10 bases lining up with TRBD2. This CDR3 spans 14 amino acids. Germline V CDR1 and CDR2: MNHEY, SVGAGI. With V trimmed by 5 bases and J by 4 bases, 1 base remained unmatched. The CDR3 loop is CASSASGGTGELFF. In DNA form, the CDR3 reads TGTGCCAGCAGTGCTAGCGGGGGCACCGGGGAGCTGTTTTTT.

The J gene is TRBJ1-1, the V gene TRBV7-9; D not resolved. CDR1 is SEHNR, CDR2 FQNEAQ, per germline (reference sequence). The CDR3 loop spans 14 amino acids. V was pared by 6 bases and J by 0 bases, with 11 bases between. The CDR3 sequence is CASRRGSMNTEAFF. In DNA, the CDR3 is TGTGCCAGCAGACGAGGAAGCATGAACACTGAAGCTTTCTTT.

This clone was counted between two and nine times. The rearrangement links TRBV5-1 to TRBJ2-7; a weak D match, TRBD2 (5 bases). The V end was cut by 5 bases, the J end by 0 bases, with 9 bases between. Germline V lookup: CDR1 SGHRS, CDR2 YFSETQ. The CDR3 totals 13 residues. The CDR3 is CASSSDYSYEQYF. The CDR3 DNA sequence: TGCGCCAGCAGTAGCGACTACTCCTACGAGCAGTACTTC.

The CDR3 bases are TGTGCCACCAAGGGGCTAGCGGGTTACAATGAGCAGTTCTTC. This translates into CATKGLAGYNEQFF. The chain is built from TRBV15 and TRBJ2-1; 8 nucleotides align to TRBD2. The CDR3 covers 14 residues. Germline CDR1 is LNHNV and CDR2 is YYDKDF (reference sequence). V shed 7 bases, J shed 4 bases, and the junction held 6 bases outside the gene matches.

This clone was seen a single time. In DNA, the CDR3 is TGCGCCAGCAGCCAAATCTCTAGCGGGGAGTCAGATACGCAGTATTTT. The encoded protein is CASSQISSGESDTQYF. This rearrangement joins TRBV4-1 to TRBJ2-3; 9 bases map to TRBD2. Germline values: CDR1 MGHRA, CDR2 YSYEKL. After removal of 2 bases from V and 4 bases from J, the junction contained 7 bases not matched to a gene. CDR3 size: 16 residues.

This chain uses TRBV6-5 with TRBJ1-2; TRBD1 agrees at 10 bases. V lost 0 bases and J lost 6; bases outside the gene matches: 4. CDR3 length: 15 residues. In germline, CDR1 is MNHEY, CDR2 SVGAGI. Here the CDR3 reads CASSYSIGTGDGYTF. In nucleotides, the CDR3 is TGTGCCAGCAGTTACTCGATCGGGACAGGGGATGGCTACACCTTC.

J is TRBJ2-5 and V is TRBV7-2; D might be TRBD1 (5 bases). CDR1 SGHTA and CDR2 FQGNSA come from the germline V gene. This CDR3 has 16 residues. Trimming cost V 1 base and J 2 bases, with 14 bases left between them. The CDR3 region is CASSLGYTQGQETQYF. The CDR3 region has the DNA TGTGCCAGCAGCTTAGGCTATACGCAGGGTCAAGAGACCCAGTACTTC.

The rearrangement uses TRBV28 and TRBJ1-2, with D possibly being TRBD1 (5 bases). Germline CDR1 is MDHEN and CDR2 is SYDVKM. V lost 6 bases, J lost 7 bases, and 12 bases lay in between. This CDR3 spans 12 amino acids. The CDR3 loop is CASRRQSPGYTF. CDR3 in DNA: TGTGCCAGCAGACGACAGTCCCCTGGCTACACCTTC.